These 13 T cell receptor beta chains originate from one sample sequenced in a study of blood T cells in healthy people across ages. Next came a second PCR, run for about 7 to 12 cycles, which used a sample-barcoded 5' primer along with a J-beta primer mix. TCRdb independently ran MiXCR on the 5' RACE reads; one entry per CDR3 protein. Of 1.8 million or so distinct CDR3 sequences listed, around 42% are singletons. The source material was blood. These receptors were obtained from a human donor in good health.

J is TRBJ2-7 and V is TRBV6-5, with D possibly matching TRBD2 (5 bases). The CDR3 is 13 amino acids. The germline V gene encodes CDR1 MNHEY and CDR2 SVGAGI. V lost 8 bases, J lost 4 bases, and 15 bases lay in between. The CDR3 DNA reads TGTGCCAGCTCACGGGAAGTGCTATACGAGCAGTACTTC. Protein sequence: CASSREVLYEQYF.

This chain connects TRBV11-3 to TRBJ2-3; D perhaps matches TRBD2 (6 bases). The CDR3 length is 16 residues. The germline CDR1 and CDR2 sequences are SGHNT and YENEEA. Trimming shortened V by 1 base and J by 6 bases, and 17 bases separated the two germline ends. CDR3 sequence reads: CASSLGLAQPHDTQYF. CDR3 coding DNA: TGTGCCAGCAGCTTAGGGCTAGCGCAACCTCATGATACGCAGTATTTT.

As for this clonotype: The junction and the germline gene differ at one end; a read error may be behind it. The CDR3 sequence is CTSSFQGGGETQYF. CDR3 DNA: TGCACCAGCAGCTTCCAGGGGGGCGGAGAGACCCAGTACTTC. The chain has TRBV7-9 and TRBJ2-4; D is perhaps TRBD1 (7 bases). The DNA matches TRBJ2-5 better at its end, which makes the J call doubtful. Germline assignment: CDR1 SEHNR and CDR2 FQNEAQ (reference sequence). The CDR3 totals 14 residues.

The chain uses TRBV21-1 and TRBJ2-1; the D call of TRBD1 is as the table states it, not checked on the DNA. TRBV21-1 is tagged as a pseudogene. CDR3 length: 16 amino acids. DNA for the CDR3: TGTGCCAGCAGCAAGGTTCTACAGGGGGAGGTGAATGAGCAGTTCTTC. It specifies CASSKVLQGEVNEQFF.

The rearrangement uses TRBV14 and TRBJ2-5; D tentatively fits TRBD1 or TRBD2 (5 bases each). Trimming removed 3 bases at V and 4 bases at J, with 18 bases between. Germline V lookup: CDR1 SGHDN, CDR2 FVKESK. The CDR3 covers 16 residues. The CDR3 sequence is CASSHLGARGRETQYF. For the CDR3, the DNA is TGTGCCAGCAGCCACCTCGGGGCACGGGGAAGAGAGACCCAGTACTTC.

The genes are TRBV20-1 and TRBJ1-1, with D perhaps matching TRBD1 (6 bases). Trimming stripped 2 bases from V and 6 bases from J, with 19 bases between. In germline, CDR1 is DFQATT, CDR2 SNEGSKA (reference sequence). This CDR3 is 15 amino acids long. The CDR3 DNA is TGCAGTGCTAGAAGTACAGGGAATTTTCTCGCTGAAGCTTTCTTT. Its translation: CSARSTGNFLAEAFF.

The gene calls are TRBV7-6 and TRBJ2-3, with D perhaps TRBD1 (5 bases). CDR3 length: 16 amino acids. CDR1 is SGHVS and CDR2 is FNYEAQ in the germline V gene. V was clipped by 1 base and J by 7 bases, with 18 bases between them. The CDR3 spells CASSLGLAGSLNTQYF. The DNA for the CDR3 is TGTGCCAGCAGCTTAGGTCTGGCAGGGTCCCTGAATACGCAGTATTTT.

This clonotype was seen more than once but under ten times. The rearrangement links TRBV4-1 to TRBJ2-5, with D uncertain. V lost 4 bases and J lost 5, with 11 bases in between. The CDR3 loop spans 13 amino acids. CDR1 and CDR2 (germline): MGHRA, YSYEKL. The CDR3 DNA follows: TGCGCCAGCAGCCTCCGAAAGTCGGAGACCCAGTACTTC. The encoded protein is CASSLRKSETQYF.

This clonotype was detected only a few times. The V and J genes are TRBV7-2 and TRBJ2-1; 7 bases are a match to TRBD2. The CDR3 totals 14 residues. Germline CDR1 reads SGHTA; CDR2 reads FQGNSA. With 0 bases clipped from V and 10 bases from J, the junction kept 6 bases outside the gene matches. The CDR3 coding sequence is TGTGCCAGCAGCTTAGCGCTACGCGGGGGAGAGCAGTTCTTC. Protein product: CASSLALRGGEQFF.

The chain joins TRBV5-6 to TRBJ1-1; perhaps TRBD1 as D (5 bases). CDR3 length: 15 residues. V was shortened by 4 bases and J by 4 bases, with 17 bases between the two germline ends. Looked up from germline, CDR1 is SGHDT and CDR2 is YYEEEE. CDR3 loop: CASSLPLSGGTEAFF. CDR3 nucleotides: TGTGCCAGCAGCCTCCCGCTGAGTGGGGGCACTGAAGCTTTCTTT. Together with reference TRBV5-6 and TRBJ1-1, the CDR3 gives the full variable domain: DAGVTQSPTHLIKTRGQQVTLRCSPKSGHDTVSWYQQALGQGPQFIFQYYEEEERQRGNFPDRFSGHQFPNYSSELNVNALLLGDSALYLCASSLPLSGGTEAFFGQGTRLTVV.

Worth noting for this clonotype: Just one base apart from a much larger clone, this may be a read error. The CDR3 DNA reads TGTGCTTGTGGTTTGGACGGGGATAGGGAGACCCAGTACTTC. It translates to CACGLDGDRETQYF. The chain has TRBV12-5 and TRBJ2-5; a possible D gene is TRBD2 (5 bases). The CDR3 is 14 residues long. The germline gives CDR1 LGHNT, CDR2 FRNRAP.

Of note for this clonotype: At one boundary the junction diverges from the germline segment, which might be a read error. The CDR3 DNA reads TGTGCCAGCAGCTTACGGTTTGGCGCGGAAGAGACCCGGTACTTC. Protein product: CASSLRFGAEETRYF. This chain uses TRBV7-9 with TRBJ2-5; D remains unclear. Germline-derived CDR1 and CDR2 are SEHNR and FQNEAQ (reference sequence). This CDR3 comprises 15 residues.

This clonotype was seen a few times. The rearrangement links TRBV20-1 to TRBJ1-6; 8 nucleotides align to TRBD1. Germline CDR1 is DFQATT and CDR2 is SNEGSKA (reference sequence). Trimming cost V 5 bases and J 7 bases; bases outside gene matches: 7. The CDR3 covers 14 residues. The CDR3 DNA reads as TGCAGTGCTCTGCAGGGGGCCAGCAATTCACCCCTCCACTTT. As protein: CSALQGASNSPLHF.